This TCR beta chain is from a study of T-cell memory formation after mild COVID-19. CDR3 length equals 16 residues. Germline V CDR1 and CDR2: MNHEY, SVGAGI. V was clipped by 0 bases and J by 2 bases, with 13 bases between them. TCRdb fed the 5' RACE reads into MiXCR, producing one record per CDR3 protein. The profile shows 250,000 to 300,000 distinct CDR3 sequences, around 15% of them singletons. The specimen was PBMCs or a T cell subset sorted from them (not recorded which). The chain combines TRBV6-5 with TRBJ2-5; D may be TRBD2 (7 bases). This TCR was sampled from a man aged 18-30 years who had mild COVID-19 (a few samples of this study predate the infection). Cell type and time point are not known. As DNA, the CDR3 is TGTGCCAGCAGTTACTCGAGAGGGGGGGGGCAAGAGACCCAGTACTTC. Its protein product is CASSYSRGGGQETQYF.